This record covers a single TCR beta chain. Its cognate antigen is unknown. This sample is part of a study of cytomegalovirus exposure and HLA in healthy donors. V was trimmed by 3 bases and J by 5 bases, leaving 13 bases between them. This CDR3 has 14 amino acids. CDR1 is LGHNA, CDR2 YNFKEQ, per germline. PCR used 60 Vbeta primers and 13 Jbeta primers. The protocol was immunoSEQ multiplex PCR, while the TCRdb copy is restricted to in-frame clones and leaves out a portion. Here the sample spans 200,000 to 250,000 clones, around 89% being singletons. Study results and caveats: Some V segments could not be told apart, so they were left out, TRBV6-2 and TRBV6-3 among them. It was reportedly the case that the classifier diagnosed cytomegalovirus status with high specificity and sensitivity.

The rearrangement links TRBV4-2 to TRBJ1-2, with D uncertain. This sequence was found in a woman under 30 in good health and CMV-seronegative. The sample was PBMCs. In DNA, the CDR3 is TGTGCCAGCAGCCAGGAGTTGACGGGGTATGGCTACACCTTC. It translates to CASSQELTGYGYTF.